This T cell receptor beta chain was sequenced for a study of T cell repertoires in cytomegalovirus infection. Overall study: From public TCR beta signatures came an indication of both CMV infection and matching HLA type.

Germline assignment: CDR1 DFQATT and CDR2 SNEGSKA (reference sequence). The CDR3 contains 17 residues. The V gene end was trimmed by 3 bases and the J gene end by 1 base; junction bases not matched to a gene: 8. From the reads, TCRdb called clonotypes with MiXCR, one entry per CDR3 protein. The sample holds some 220,000 distinct CDR3 sequences, 10% to 15% seen once. This clonotype was seen a handful of times. This sequence joins TRBV20-1 and TRBJ2-1, with TRBD2 matching 11 bases. The sequenced material came from PBMCs. The clonotype was recovered from a human donor in good health (CMV status not recorded). Some clones in this sample may be carry-over from other donors' samples. CDR3 amino acids: CSARPATSGISYNEQFF. CDR3 DNA sequence: TGCAGTGCTAGGCCCGCGACTAGCGGGATTTCCTACAATGAGCAGTTCTTC.